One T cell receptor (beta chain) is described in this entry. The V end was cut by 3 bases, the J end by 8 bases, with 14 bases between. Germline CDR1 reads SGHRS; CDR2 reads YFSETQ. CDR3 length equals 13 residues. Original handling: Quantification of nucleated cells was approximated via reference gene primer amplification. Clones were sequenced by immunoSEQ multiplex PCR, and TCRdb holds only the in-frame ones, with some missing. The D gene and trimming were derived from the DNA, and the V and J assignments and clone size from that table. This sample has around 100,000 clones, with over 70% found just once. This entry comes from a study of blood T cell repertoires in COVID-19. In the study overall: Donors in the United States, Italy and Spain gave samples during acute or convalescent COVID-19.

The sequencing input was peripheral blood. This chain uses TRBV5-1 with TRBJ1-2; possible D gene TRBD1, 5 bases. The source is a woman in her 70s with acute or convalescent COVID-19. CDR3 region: CASSSGEMYGYTF. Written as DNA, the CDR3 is TGCGCCAGCAGCTCGGGGGAGATGTACGGCTACACCTTC.